Here is one TCR beta chain with its context. The data were obtained in a study of shared clonotypes between healthy human individuals. This CDR3 comprises 16 residues. Germline V gene data show CDR1 as MDHEN and CDR2 as SYDVKM. J was trimmed by 7 bases and V by 4 bases; bases with no gene match: 13. Negatively enriched CD4+ T cells were divided by CD45RA into naive and memory. Only in-frame clones appear in the TCRdb table, and some are missing; sequencing was by immunoSEQ multiplex PCR. The sample lists hundreds of thousands of clones, more than 95% occurring once. The sample taken for sequencing was naive CD4+ T cells sorted from blood. Subset given: CD45RA+ positively selected. The clonotype was recovered from a woman in her twenties or thirties in good health. V gene TRBV28 combines with J gene TRBJ2-1; 7 positions agree with TRBD1. CDR3 sequence reads: CASSSSSTGLVNEQFF. The CDR3 DNA reads as TGTGCCAGCAGTTCCTCTTCGACAGGGTTGGTAAATGAGCAGTTCTTC. Full variable domain (rest looked up from reference TRBV28 and TRBJ2-1): DVKVTQSSRYLVKRTGEKVFLECVQDMDHENMFWYRQDPGLGLRLIYFSYDVKMKEKGDIPEGYSVSREKKERFSLILESASTNQTSMYLCASSSSSTGLVNEQFFGPGTRLTVL.